This section outlines one T cell receptor beta chain sequence together with its context. Antigen unknown. One end of the junction is discordant with germline, which a read error may explain. The data were obtained in a study of post-analysis software for immune sequencing data. Study details: The courses of disease that were included comprised relapsing-remitting, secondary progressive and progressive-relapsing multiple sclerosis.

Regarding the study as a whole: Relative to controls, patients with multiple sclerosis showed significantly lower normalized Chao1 diversity. TRBV5-6, TRBV5-1 and TRBV20-1 belonged to a set of roughly 5 TRBV segments that were more frequent in patients than controls.

The CDR3 loop spans 15 amino acids. Germline loops: CDR1 SGHTA, CDR2 FQGNSA. Researchers reported that TCR beta cDNA libraries carried unique molecular identifiers. Each sample of roughly 1 to 11 million input T cells yielded roughly 0.5 million cDNA molecules, so each molecule approximated one T cell. MiXCR was run by TCRdb on the PCR reads, yielding one entry per CDR3 protein. The sample has hundreds of thousands of distinct CDR3 sequences; about 27% are singletons. The source of this sequence is a girl aged 10-17 years with multiple sclerosis. The source material was blood. The rearrangement joins TRBV7-2 to TRBJ2-1; perhaps TRBD2 as D (6 bases). This CDR3 reads CASRAVWASVGEQLF. CDR3 nucleotides: TGTGCCAGCAGGGCCGTCTGGGCTAGCGTGGGTGAGCAGCTCTTC. The variable domain in full, with the rest retrieved from reference TRBV7-2 and TRBJ2-1, is GAGVSQSPSNKVTEKGKDVELRCDPISGHTALYWYRQSLGQGLEFLIYFQGNSAPDKSGLPSDRFSAERTGGSVSTLTIQRTQQEDSAVYLCASRAVWASVGEQLFGPGTRLTVL.